The present T cell receptor (beta chain) was sequenced within a study of response to subunit inactivated influenza vaccine. Regarding the study as a whole: Authors suggested seasonal influenza vaccinations each recruit few new T cells.

TCRdb recomputed calls from the RT-PCR reads with MiXCR, one row per CDR3 protein. The sample carries some 850,000 distinct CDR3 sequences, around a sixth recorded once. A few counts support this clonotype. Its antigen remains unidentified. Germline values: CDR1 SGHAT, CDR2 FQNNGV. The CDR3 sequence is 16 residues long. Trimming took 3 bases from V and 1 from J, leaving 16 bases between them. The chain combines TRBV11-2 with TRBJ2-7, with D unresolved. This clonotype originated in a man in his fifties or sixties who received an inactivated influenza vaccine. Here the sequenced sample was PBMCs from blood, taken roughly 5 days after vaccination. The CDR3 region has the DNA TGTGCCAGCAGCTTCCTTAAGAGGCCCAGATCCTACGAGCAGTACTTC. Translating it yields CASSFLKRPRSYEQYF.